This T cell receptor beta chain was recovered during a study of Ad26.COV2.S vaccination and SARS-CoV-2 variants. Germline CDR1 reads DFQATT; CDR2 reads SNEGSKA (reference sequence). The CDR3 contains 14 residues. V shed 3 bases and J shed 0 bases, with 11 bases lying between them. Using immunoSEQ multiplex PCR, the repertoire was profiled, and TCRdb retains in-frame clones only, with some absent. The repertoire holds roughly 350,000 clones, 88% seen once, with around 6.6% in the top ten. Treatment specified: around 19 received Ad26.COV2.S at low or high dose, single or two shots; five or six received placebo; per-sample allocation not given. Vaccine and placebo recipients were sampled on day 63 after the first injection. Whoever gave the sample was an adult aged 18-55 years in Boston.

Source: peripheral blood, taken in a trial of Ad26.COV2.S vaccine versus placebo. The chain recombines TRBV20-1 with TRBJ1-1; D is possibly TRBD1 (5 bases). The origin of this receptor is a person aged 18-60 years who received the Ad26.COV2.S COVID-19 vaccine or a placebo. The CDR3 here is CSASRGPMNTEAFF. DNA of the CDR3: TGCAGTGCTAGTCGGGGACCGATGAACACTGAAGCTTTCTTT.